This T cell receptor (beta chain) derives from a study of blood T cell repertoires in COVID-19. How the authors handled the data: Amplified reference gene primers provided the basis for estimating nucleated cell counts. The assay was immunoSEQ multiplex PCR, and TCRdb's table has in-frame clones only and misses some. D and trimming were read from the DNA, whereas the V and J calls and clone size are those reported in that table. The sample includes under 250,000 clones, roughly 83% seen only once; the top ten take roughly 2.7%. With V trimmed by 3 bases and J by 5 bases, 8 bases remained unmatched. The CDR3 length is 16 residues. CDR1 SEHNR and CDR2 FQNEAQ come from the germline V gene (reference sequence).

This receptor was taken from a woman in her sixties or seventies with active or convalescent COVID-19. V and J are TRBV7-9 and TRBJ2-1; 9 bases match TRBD1. Material for sequencing was peripheral blood. CDR3 in DNA: TGTGCCAGCAGCTTCCCCGGGACAGGGCGCGACAATGAGCAGTTCTTC. The encoded protein is CASSFPGTGRDNEQFF. Filled out from reference TRBV7-9 and TRBJ2-1, the complete variable domain reads DTGVSQNPRHKITKRGQNVTFRCDPISEHNRLYWYRQTLGQGPEFLTYFQNEAQLEKSRLLSDRFSAERPKGSFSTLEIQRTEQGDSAMYLCASSFPGTGRDNEQFFGPGTRLTVL.